The clone carrying this TCR beta chain was seen only a few times. Its antigen is unidentified. The sample comes from a study of beta chain features in type 1 diabetes. Study at large: In age, gender and cell yields, patients were similar to healthy donors. Study-level points and caveats: Moderate yet significant TCRB CDR3 shortening was seen in Type 1 diabetes patients in all four CD4+ subsets.

Expressed TCRB transcripts were sequenced, since all the RNA that had been isolated was reverse transcribed. The method was immunoSEQ multiplex PCR; TCRdb's version includes in-frame clones alone and lacks a portion of them. The data contain some 190,000 clones, approximately 8% of them singletons. The CDR3 extends over 14 amino acids. Trimming removed 0 bases from V and 4 bases from J, with 10 bases in between. Germline V gene lookup returns CDR1 SGHDT and CDR2 YYEEEE. Sequencing was done on a sample of central memory CD4+ T cells from blood. The J gene is TRBJ1-2, the V gene TRBV5-6; unclear D gene. The TCR originated in a woman in her thirties or forties with type 1 diabetes. The CDR3 sequence: CASSLDVSVYGYTF. CDR3 DNA sequence: TGTGCCAGCAGCTTGGATGTCAGCGTCTATGGCTACACCTTC.